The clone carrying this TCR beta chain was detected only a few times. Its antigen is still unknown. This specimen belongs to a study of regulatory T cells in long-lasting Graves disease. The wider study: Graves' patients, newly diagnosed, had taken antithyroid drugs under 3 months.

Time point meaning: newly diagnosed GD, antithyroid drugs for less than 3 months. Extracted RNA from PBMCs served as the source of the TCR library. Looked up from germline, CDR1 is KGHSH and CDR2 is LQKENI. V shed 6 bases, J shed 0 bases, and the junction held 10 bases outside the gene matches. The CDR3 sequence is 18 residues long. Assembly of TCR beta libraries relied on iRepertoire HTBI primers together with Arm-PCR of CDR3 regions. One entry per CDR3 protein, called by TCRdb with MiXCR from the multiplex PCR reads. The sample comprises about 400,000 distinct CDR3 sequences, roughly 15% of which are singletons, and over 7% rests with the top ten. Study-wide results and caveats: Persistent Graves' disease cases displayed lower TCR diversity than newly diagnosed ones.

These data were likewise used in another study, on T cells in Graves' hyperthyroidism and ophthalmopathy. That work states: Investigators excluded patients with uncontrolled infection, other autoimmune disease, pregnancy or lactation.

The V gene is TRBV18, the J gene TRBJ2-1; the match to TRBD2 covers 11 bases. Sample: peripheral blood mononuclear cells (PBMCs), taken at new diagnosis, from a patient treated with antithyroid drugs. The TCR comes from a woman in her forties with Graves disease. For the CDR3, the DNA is TGTGCCAGCTCCCTTGGGACTAGCGGTGATAGCTCCTACAATGAGCAGTTCTTC. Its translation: CASSLGTSGDSSYNEQFF.